By proportion, the clone carrying this T cell receptor beta chain is medium-sized. What it binds is unknown. Thyroid surgery was performed in patients who had received no treatment beforehand. The entry originates in a study of metastatic and nonmetastatic thyroid tumors. Study-wide background: Comparison of repertoires was carried out across blood and tumor or nodule tissue from malignant and benign thyroid patients.

In germline, CDR1 is SGHAT, CDR2 FQNNGV. The CDR3 has 13 residues. Trimming cost V 0 bases and J 9 bases, with 9 bases left between them. Findings and caveats of the study: When malignant thyroid tumors were compared with benign nodules, TCR beta diversity was reportedly significantly higher in the malignant tumors. This held in both blood and tumor samples.

Original handling: For papillary thyroid cancer, a distant-metastasis classifier was constructed from CDR3 differences observed across clinicopathological groups. TCRdb re-analyzed the PCR reads using MiXCR. TCRdb's processing, not the authors', yielded these V and J calls. The repertoire has over 10,000 clones, under 30% of them found once; the top ten carry about 19%. The sequence came from a female donor with papillary thyroid cancer or a benign thyroid nodule (not recorded which). Some clones in this sample may be carry-over from other donors' samples. The V gene is TRBV11-2, the J gene TRBJ2-1; D perhaps matches TRBD1 (5 bases). The specimen sequenced was tumor tissue. CDR3 protein: CASSLEIRGEQFF. CDR3 in DNA: TGTGCCAGCAGCTTAGAGATAAGGGGTGAGCAGTTCTTC.